This T cell receptor (beta chain) appears in the sequencing data of a study of shared clonotypes between healthy human individuals. Per the germline V gene, CDR1 is PRHDT and CDR2 is FYEKMQ (reference sequence). CDR3 length: 19 amino acids. As to this clone: One junction end disagrees with the germline gene, perhaps due to a read error.

This table comes from immunoSEQ multiplex PCR, and its TCRdb copy is limited to in-frame clones, with some not included. The sample lists some 500,000 clones; about 95% were seen once. A CD45RA-negative memory subset and a CD45RA+ naive subset were separated from the CD4+ cells. Input material: naive CD4+ T cells sorted from blood. The subset: CD45RA+ positively selected. The chain links TRBV13 to TRBJ2-7; the D call may be TRBD1 or TRBD2 (6 bases each). This TCR was recovered from a woman in her 30s in good health. CDR3 bases: TGTGCCAGCAGCCTAGGGGGACTTTGGCGGGACCCGAACTCCTACGAGCAGTACTTC. This sequence encodes CASSLGGLWRDPNSYEQYF.